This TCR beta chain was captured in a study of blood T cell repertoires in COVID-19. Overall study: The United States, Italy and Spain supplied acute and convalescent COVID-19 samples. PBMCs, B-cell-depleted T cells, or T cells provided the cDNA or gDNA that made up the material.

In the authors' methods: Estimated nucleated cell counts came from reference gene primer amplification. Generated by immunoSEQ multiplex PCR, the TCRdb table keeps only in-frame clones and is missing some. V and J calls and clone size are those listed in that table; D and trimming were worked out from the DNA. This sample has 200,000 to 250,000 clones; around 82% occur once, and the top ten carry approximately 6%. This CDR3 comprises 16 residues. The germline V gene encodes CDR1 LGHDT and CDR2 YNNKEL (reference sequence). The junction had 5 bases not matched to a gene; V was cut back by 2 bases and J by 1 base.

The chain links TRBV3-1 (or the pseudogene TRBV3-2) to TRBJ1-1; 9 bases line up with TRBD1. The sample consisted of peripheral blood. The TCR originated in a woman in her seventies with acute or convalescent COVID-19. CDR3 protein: CASSQLTGGSNTEAFF. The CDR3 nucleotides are TGTGCCAGCAGCCAACTAACAGGGGGCTCGAACACTGAAGCTTTCTTT.